Listed here are 4 T cell receptor beta chains from one sample, sequenced in a study of cytomegalovirus exposure and HLA in healthy donors. Primers: 60 Vbeta forward and 13 Jbeta reverse. Profiling relied on immunoSEQ multiplex PCR, and the TCRdb table lists in-frame clones only, not all of them. The sample lists about 200,000 clones, roughly 77% occurring once. Material: PBMCs. The receptors come from a man in his forties in good health and CMV-seropositive.

Here the CDR3 DNA reads TGCAGCGCATACAGAGCGGGGACCGGGGAGCTGTTTTTT. It yields the protein CSAYRAGTGELFF. V usage is TRBV29-1 and J usage is TRBJ2-2; 7 nucleotides align to TRBD2. CDR1 and CDR2 (germline): SQVTM, ANQGSEA. V shed 7 bases, J shed 5 bases, and the junction held 7 bases outside the gene matches. The CDR3 spans 13 residues.

The V gene is TRBV9, the J gene TRBJ2-5; TRBD1 agrees at 8 bases. Germline V gene data show CDR1 as SGDLS and CDR2 as YYNGEE. Unmatched junction bases numbered 6, after V lost 2 bases and J lost 3 bases. The CDR3 covers 15 residues. CDR3 in amino acids: CASSVQGAIEETQYF. In DNA form, the CDR3 reads TGTGCCAGCAGCGTTCAGGGGGCGATAGAAGAGACCCAGTACTTC. Supplemented by reference TRBV9 and TRBJ2-5, the full variable domain reads DSGVTQTPKHLITATGQRVTLRCSPRSGDLSVYWYQQSLDQGLQFLIQYYNGEERAKGNILERFSAQQFPDLHSELNLSSLELGDSALYFCASSVQGAIEETQYFGPGTRLLVL.

CDR3 region: CASSLAAGGGLYGYTF. In DNA form, the CDR3 reads TGTGCCAGCAGCTTAGCCGCAGGGGGCGGCCTCTATGGCTACACCTTC. This sequence joins TRBV7-2 and TRBJ1-2, with 8 bases lining up with TRBD1. Germline V gene sequence: CDR1 SGHTA, CDR2 FQGNSA. The CDR3 has 16 residues. V was clipped by 0 bases and J by 4 bases; unmatched bases: 7.

This clone was counted a single time. The chain uses TRBV28 and TRBJ2-1; 13 nucleotides match TRBD2. Looked up from germline, CDR1 is MDHEN and CDR2 is SYDVKM. This CDR3 is 20 amino acids long. With 2 bases clipped from V and 0 bases from J, the junction kept 10 bases outside the gene matches. The CDR3 is CASSLRKLAGGIHSYNEQFF. In DNA form, the CDR3 reads TGTGCCAGCAGTTTAAGGAAACTAGCGGGAGGGATTCACTCCTACAATGAGCAGTTCTTC.